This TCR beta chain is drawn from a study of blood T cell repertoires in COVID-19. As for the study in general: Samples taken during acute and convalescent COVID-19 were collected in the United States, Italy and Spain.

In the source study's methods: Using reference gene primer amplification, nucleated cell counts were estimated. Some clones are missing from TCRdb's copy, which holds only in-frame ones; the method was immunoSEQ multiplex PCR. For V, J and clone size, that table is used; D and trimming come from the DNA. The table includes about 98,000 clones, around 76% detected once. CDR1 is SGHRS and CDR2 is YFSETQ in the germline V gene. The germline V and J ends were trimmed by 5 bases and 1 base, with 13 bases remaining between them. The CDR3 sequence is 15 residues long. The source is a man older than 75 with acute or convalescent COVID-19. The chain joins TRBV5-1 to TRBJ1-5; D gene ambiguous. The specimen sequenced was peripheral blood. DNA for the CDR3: TGCGCCAGCAGATATGACATCGCCAGCAATCAGCCCCAGCATTTT. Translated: CASRYDIASNQPQHF.